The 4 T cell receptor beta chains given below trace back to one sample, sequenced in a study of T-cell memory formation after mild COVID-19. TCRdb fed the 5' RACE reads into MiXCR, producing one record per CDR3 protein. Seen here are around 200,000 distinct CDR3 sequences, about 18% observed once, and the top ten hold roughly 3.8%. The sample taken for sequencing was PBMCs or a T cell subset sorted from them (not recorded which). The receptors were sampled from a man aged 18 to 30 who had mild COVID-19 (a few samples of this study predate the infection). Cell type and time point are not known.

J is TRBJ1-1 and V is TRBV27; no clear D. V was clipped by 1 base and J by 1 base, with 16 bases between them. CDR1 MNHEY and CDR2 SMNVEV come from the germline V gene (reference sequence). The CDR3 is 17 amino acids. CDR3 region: CASSLFSVGRSNTEAFF. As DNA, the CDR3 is TGTGCCAGCAGTTTATTTAGTGTCGGCAGGTCGAACACTGAAGCTTTCTTT.

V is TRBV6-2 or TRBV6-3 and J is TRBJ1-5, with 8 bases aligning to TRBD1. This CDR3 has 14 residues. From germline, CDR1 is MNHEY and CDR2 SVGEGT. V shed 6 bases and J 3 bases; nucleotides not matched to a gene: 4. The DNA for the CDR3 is TGTGCCAGCAGATGGGGACAGGCCAATCAGCCCCAGCATTTT. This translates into CASRWGQANQPQHF.

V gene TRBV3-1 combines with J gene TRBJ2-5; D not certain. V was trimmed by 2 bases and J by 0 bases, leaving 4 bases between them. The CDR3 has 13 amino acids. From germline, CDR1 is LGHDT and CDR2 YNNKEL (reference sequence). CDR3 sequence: CASSQLYQETQYF. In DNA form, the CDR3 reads TGTGCCAGCAGCCAACTGTACCAAGAGACCCAGTACTTC.

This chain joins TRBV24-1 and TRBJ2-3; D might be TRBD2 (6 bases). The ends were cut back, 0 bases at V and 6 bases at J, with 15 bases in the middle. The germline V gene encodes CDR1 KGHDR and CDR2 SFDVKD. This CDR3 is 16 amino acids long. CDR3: CATSDLSVPAGDTQYF. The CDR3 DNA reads TGTGCCACCAGTGATTTGTCAGTACCCGCGGGGGATACGCAGTATTTT.